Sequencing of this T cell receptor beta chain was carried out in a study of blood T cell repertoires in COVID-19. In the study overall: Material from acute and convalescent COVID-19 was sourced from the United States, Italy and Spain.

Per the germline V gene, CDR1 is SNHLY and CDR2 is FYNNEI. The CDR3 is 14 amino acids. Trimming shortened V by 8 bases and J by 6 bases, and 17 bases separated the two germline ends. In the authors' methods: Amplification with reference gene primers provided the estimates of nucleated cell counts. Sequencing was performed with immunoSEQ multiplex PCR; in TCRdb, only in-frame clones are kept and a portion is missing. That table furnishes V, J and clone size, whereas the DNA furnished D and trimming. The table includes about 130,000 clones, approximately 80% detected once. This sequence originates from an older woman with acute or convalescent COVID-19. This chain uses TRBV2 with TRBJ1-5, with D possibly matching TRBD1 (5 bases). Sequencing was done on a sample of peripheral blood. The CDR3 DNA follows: TGTGCCAGCTCCCCGGGGGATCCCACTCAGCCCCAGCATTTT. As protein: CASSPGDPTQPQHF. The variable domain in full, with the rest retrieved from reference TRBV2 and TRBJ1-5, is EPEVTQTPSHQVTQMGQEVILRCVPISNHLYFYWYRQILGQKVEFLVSFYNNEISEKSEIFDDQFSVERPDGSNFTLKIRSTKLEDSAMYFCASSPGDPTQPQHFGDGTRLSIL.